This entry lists 2 T cell receptor beta chains sequenced from one sample in a study of identical twins. TCRdb analysed the 5' RACE reads with MiXCR anew, one entry per CDR3 protein. Among about 660,000 distinct CDR3 sequences listed, about 9.4% were seen once. The same specimen was also included in a second study, on yellow fever vaccine responses in identical twins.

The material sequenced was PBMCs. All receptors derive from a woman aged 18-29 years in good health.

This clonotype was seen repeatedly, ten times or more. The rearrangement uses TRBV5-1 and TRBJ2-3, with D possibly TRBD2 on 5 matching bases. The CDR3 totals 14 residues. The V end was cut by 4 bases, the J end by 0 bases, with 9 bases between. Germline loops: CDR1 SGHRS, CDR2 YFSETQ. CDR3 amino acids: CASSRRTSTDTQYF. In DNA, the CDR3 is TGCGCCAGCAGCCGGAGGACTAGCACAGATACGCAGTATTTT. Full variable domain (remainder filled in from reference TRBV5-1 and TRBJ2-3): KAGVTQTPRYLIKTRGQQVTLSCSPISGHRSVSWYQQTPGQGLQFLFEYFSETQRNKGNFPGRFSGRQFSNSRSEMNVSTLELGDSALYLCASSRRTSTDTQYFGPGTRLTVL.

The CDR3 sequence: CASSIRGMNTEAFF. DNA for the CDR3: TGTGCCAGTAGTATCCGGGGGATGAACACTGAAGCTTTCTTT. The chain joins TRBV19 to TRBJ1-1, with D possibly TRBD1 on 5 matching bases. Germline V gene sequence: CDR1 LNHDA, CDR2 SQIVND (reference sequence). Between the trimmed V and J ends, which lost 3 bases and 0 bases, there was a span of 8 bases. The CDR3 is 14 amino acids. Filled out from reference TRBV19 and TRBJ1-1, the complete variable domain reads DGGITQSPKYLFRKEGQNVTLSCEQNLNHDAMYWYRQDPGQGLRLIYYSQIVNDFQKGDIAEGYSVSREKKESFPLTVTSAQKNPTAFYLCASSIRGMNTEAFFGQGTRLTVV.